The 8 T cell receptor beta chains presented below share a single source sample, sequenced in a study of response to subunit inactivated influenza vaccine. TCRdb reprocessed the RT-PCR reads with MiXCR, giving one entry per CDR3 protein. Of roughly 700,000 distinct CDR3 sequences listed, 15% to 19% are singletons. Sequenced here: PBMCs from blood, sampled 11 to 12 days after vaccination. The receptors stem from a man in his fifties who received an inactivated influenza vaccine.

This clonotype was found many times. The J gene is TRBJ2-1, the V gene TRBV7-3, with D uncertain. V was clipped by 5 bases and J by 9 bases, with 14 bases between them. Per the germline V gene, CDR1 is SGHTA and CDR2 is FQGTGA. The CDR3 runs 13 residues. CDR3 coding DNA: TGTGCCAGCAGCCGTACTTCATCGAGTGAGCAGTTCTTC. Amino acids: CASSRTSSSEQFF.

Regarding this clonotype: An end of the junction does not agree with germline; a read error may underlie this. The chain employs TRBV7-2 and TRBJ1-1, with D perhaps TRBD1 (5 bases). CDR3 size: 14 residues. CDR1 is SGHTA and CDR2 is FQGNSA in the germline V gene. The chain's CDR3 is CASSLEGRVTEAFF. The CDR3 DNA is TGTGCCAGCAGTTTAGAGGGGAGGGTCACTGAAGCTTTCTTT.

The gene calls are TRBV28 and TRBJ2-7; 8 bases line up with TRBD1. The CDR3 totals 14 residues. J gave up 0 bases and V 7 bases, and 5 bases lay outside the gene matches. Germline V gene lookup returns CDR1 MDHEN and CDR2 SYDVKM. CDR3 amino acids: CASKGQGSSYEQYF. CDR3 nucleotides: TGTGCCAGCAAAGGACAGGGAAGCTCCTACGAGCAGTACTTC.

This clonotype has only a few counts. The chain links TRBV28 to TRBJ2-3; D tentatively reads TRBD1 or TRBD2 (6 bases each). Trimming removed 5 bases at V and 5 bases at J, with 26 bases between. The CDR3 is 18 residues long. Germline-derived CDR1 and CDR2 are MDHEN and SYDVKM. CDR3 sequence: CASSPTRFWGAEVDTQYF. The DNA of the CDR3 is TGTGCCAGCAGTCCGACCCGGTTTTGGGGGGCGGAAGTAGATACGCAGTATTTT. Full variable domain (outside the CDR3, taken from reference TRBV28 and TRBJ2-3): DVKVTQSSRYLVKRTGEKVFLECVQDMDHENMFWYRQDPGLGLRLIYFSYDVKMKEKGDIPEGYSVSREKKERFSLILESASTNQTSMYLCASSPTRFWGAEVDTQYFGPGTRLTVL.

The chain combines TRBV20-1 with TRBJ2-3; 11 positions agree with TRBD2. V dropped 3 bases and J dropped 4; count of bases not matched to a gene: 6. The CDR3 sequence is 15 residues long. CDR1 and CDR2 (germline): DFQATT, SNEGSKA (reference sequence). The CDR3 sequence is CSASRTSGSSDTQYF. The CDR3, as DNA: TGCAGTGCTAGCAGAACTAGCGGGAGCTCAGATACGCAGTATTTT.

This clonotype was detected a few times. This chain joins TRBV4-3 and TRBJ2-7; D may be TRBD1 or TRBD2 (5 bases each). The germline CDR1 and CDR2 sequences are LGHNA and YSLEER. V gave up 0 bases and J gave up 0 bases, with 15 bases separating them. The CDR3 runs 17 residues. CDR3 sequence: CASSQDPPTGTSYEQYF. DNA of the CDR3: TGCGCCAGCAGCCAAGATCCCCCCACGGGGACCTCCTACGAGCAGTACTTC.

This clonotype was detected a few times. CDR3 bases: TGTGCCAGCAGAGAATTAGGACAGAATCCCTACGAGCAGTACTTC. Translated: CASRELGQNPYEQYF. The chain carries TRBV27 and TRBJ2-7, with D maybe TRBD1 (6 bases). Germline CDR1 reads MNHEY; CDR2 reads SMNVEV (reference sequence). This CDR3 has 15 amino acids. The germline V and J ends were trimmed by 6 bases and 2 bases, with 17 bases remaining between them.

The rearrangement links TRBV7-6 to TRBJ2-1; tentatively, D is TRBD2 (5 bases). This CDR3 has 15 residues. The germline CDR1 and CDR2 sequences are SGHVS and FNYEAQ. The germline V and J ends were trimmed by 5 bases and 8 bases, with 19 bases remaining between them. CDR3 loop: CASSPLGSSGDEQFF. CDR3 in DNA: TGTGCCAGCAGCCCCCTAGGGAGTAGTGGAGATGAGCAGTTCTTC.